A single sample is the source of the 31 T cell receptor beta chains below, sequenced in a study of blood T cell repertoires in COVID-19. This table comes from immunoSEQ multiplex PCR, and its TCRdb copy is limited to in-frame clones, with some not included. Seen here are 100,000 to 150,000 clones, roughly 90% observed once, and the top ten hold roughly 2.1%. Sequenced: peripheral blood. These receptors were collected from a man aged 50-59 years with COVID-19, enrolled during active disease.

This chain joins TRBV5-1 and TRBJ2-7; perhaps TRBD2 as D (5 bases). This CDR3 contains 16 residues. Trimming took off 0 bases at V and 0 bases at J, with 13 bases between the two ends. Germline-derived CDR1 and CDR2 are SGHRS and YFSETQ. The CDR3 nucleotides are TGCGCCAGCAGCTTGGGGCCCCCTCGGGGCTCCTACGAGCAGTACGTC. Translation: CASSLGPPRGSYEQYV.

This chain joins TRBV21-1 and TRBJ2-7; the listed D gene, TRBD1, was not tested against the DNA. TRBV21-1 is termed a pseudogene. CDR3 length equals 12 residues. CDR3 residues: CASSKTQGAQYF. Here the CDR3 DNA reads TGTGCCAGCAGCAAAACTCAGGGGGCGCAGTACTTC.

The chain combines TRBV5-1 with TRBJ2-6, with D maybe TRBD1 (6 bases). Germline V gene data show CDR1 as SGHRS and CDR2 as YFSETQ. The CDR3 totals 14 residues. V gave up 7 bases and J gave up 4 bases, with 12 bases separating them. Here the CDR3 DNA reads TGCGCCAGCTCAGGACAGACCGGGGCCAACGTCCTGACTTTC. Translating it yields CASSGQTGANVLTF.

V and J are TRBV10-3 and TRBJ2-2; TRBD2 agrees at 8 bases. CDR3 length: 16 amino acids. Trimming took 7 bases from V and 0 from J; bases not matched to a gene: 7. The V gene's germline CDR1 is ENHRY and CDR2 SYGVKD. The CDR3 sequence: CAITSSGPSNTGELFF. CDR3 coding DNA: TGTGCCATCACTTCTAGCGGGCCATCGAACACCGGGGAGCTGTTTTTT.

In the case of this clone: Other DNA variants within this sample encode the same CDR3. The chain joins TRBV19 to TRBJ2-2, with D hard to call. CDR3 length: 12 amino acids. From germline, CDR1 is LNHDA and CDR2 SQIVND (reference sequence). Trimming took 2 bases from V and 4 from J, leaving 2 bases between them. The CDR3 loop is CASSIRTGELFF. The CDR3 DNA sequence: TGTGCCAGTAGTATACGCACCGGGGAGCTGTTTTTT. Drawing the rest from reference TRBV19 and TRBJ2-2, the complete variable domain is DGGITQSPKYLFRKEGQNVTLSCEQNLNHDAMYWYRQDPGQGLRLIYYSQIVNDFQKGDIAEGYSVSREKKESFPLTVTSAQKNPTAFYLCASSIRTGELFFGEGSRLTVL.

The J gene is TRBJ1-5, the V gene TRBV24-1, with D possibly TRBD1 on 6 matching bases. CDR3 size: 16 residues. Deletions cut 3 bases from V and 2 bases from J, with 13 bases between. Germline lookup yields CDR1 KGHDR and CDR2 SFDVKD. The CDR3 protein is CATSDHTGLGNQPQHF. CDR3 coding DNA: TGTGCCACCAGTGATCACACAGGGTTAGGCAATCAGCCCCAGCATTTT.

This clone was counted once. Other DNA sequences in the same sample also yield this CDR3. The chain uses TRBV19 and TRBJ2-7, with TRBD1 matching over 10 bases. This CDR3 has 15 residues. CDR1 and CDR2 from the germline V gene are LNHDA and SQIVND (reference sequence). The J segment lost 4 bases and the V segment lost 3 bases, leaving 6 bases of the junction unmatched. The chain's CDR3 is CASSITGTGAYEQYF. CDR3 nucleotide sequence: TGTGCCAGTAGTATCACGGGGACAGGGGCATACGAGCAGTACTTC.

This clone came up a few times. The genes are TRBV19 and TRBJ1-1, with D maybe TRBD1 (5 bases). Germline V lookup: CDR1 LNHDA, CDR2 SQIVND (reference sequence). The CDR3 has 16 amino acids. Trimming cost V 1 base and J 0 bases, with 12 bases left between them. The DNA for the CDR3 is TGTGCCAGTAGTATAGGCTCAGGGAGGATGAACACTGAAGCTTTCTTT. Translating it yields CASSIGSGRMNTEAFF.

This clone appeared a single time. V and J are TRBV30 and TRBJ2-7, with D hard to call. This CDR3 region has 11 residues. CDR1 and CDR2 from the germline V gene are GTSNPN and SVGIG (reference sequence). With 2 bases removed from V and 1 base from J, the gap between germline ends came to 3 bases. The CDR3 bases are TGTGCCTGGAGTTCATCCTACGAGCAGTACTTC. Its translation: CAWSSSYEQYF.

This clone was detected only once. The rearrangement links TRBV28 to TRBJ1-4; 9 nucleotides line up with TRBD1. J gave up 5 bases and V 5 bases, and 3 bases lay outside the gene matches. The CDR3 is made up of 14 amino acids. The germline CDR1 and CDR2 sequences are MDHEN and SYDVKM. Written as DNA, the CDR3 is TGTGCCAGCAGTAGGGACAGGGAAAATGAAAAACTGTTTTTT. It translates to CASSRDRENEKLFF. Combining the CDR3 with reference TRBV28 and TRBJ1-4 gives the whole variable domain DVKVTQSSRYLVKRTGEKVFLECVQDMDHENMFWYRQDPGLGLRLIYFSYDVKMKEKGDIPEGYSVSREKKERFSLILESASTNQTSMYLCASSRDRENEKLFFGSGTQLSVL.

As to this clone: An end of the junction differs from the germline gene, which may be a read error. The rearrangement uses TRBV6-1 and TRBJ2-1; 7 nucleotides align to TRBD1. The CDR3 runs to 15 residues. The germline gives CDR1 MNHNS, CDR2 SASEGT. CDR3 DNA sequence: TGTGCCAGCAGAGAAGGGGCAGGGGGCTACAATGAGCAGTTCTTC. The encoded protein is CASREGAGGYNEQFF.

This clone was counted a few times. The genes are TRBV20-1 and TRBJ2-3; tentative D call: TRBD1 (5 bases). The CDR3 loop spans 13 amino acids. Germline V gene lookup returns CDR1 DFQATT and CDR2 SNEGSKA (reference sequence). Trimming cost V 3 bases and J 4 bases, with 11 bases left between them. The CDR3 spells CSASARVPDTQYF. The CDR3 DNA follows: TGCAGTGCTAGTGCCAGGGTCCCAGATACGCAGTATTTT.

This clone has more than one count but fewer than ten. The CDR3: CASSSGPYNEQFF. CDR3 nucleotide sequence: TGTGCCAGCAGTTCGGGTCCCTACAATGAGCAGTTCTTC. This chain uses TRBV27 with TRBJ2-1; D remains unclear. Trimming took off 4 bases at V and 2 bases at J, with 6 bases between the two ends. CDR1 and CDR2 from the germline V gene are MNHEY and SMNVEV (reference sequence). The CDR3 length is 13 residues.

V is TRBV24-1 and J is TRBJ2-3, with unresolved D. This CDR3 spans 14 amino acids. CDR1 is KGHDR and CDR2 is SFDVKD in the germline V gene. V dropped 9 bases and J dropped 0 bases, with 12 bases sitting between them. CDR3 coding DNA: TGTGCCACCTCCACCGCGGATAGCACAGATACGCAGTATTTT. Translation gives CATSTADSTDTQYF.

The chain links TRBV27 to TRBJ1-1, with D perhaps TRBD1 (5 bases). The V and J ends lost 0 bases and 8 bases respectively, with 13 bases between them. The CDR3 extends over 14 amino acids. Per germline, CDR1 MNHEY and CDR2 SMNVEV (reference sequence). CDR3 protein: CASSLSLIAGEAFF. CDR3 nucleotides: TGTGCCAGCAGTTTATCGCTCATCGCAGGGGAAGCTTTCTTT.

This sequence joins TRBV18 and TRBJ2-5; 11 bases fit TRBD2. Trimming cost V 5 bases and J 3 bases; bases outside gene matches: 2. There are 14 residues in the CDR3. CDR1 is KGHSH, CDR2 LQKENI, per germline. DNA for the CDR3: TGTGCCAGCTCAGAGGGACTAGCGGAAGAGACCCAGTACTTC. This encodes CASSEGLAEETQYF.

The CDR3 reads CASSSTGGSAETQYF. In nucleotides, the CDR3 is TGTGCCAGCAGCTCGACAGGGGGTAGCGCGGAGACCCAGTACTTC. The rearrangement links TRBV7-6 to TRBJ2-5; TRBD1 matches 9 bases. With V trimmed by 4 bases and J by 5 bases, 8 bases remained unmatched. The CDR3 runs 15 residues. Germline-derived CDR1 and CDR2 are SGHVS and FNYEAQ.

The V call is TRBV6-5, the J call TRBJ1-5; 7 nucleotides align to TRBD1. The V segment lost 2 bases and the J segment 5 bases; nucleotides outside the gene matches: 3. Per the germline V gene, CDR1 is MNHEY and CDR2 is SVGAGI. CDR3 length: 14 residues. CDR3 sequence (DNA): TGTGCCAGCAGTTACCGACAGGGCTATCAGCCCCAGCATTTT. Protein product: CASSYRQGYQPQHF.

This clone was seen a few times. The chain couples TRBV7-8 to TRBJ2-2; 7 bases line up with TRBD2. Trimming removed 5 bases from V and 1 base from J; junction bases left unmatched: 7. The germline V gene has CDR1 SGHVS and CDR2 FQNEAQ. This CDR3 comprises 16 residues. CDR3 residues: CASSQSPSGNTGELFF. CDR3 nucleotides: TGTGCCAGCAGCCAGTCCCCTAGCGGGAACACCGGGGAGCTGTTTTTT. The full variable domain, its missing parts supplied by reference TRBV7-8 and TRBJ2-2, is GAGVSQSPRYKVAKRGQDVALRCDPISGHVSLFWYQQALGQGPEFLTYFQNEAQLDKSGLPSDRFFAERPEGSVSTLKIQRTQQEDSAVYLCASSQSPSGNTGELFFGEGSRLTVL.

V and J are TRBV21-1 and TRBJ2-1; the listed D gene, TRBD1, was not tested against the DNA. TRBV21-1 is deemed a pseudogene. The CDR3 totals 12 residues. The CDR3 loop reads CASSPGGNEQFF. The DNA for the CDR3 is TGTGCCAGCAGCCCAGGGGGCAATGAGCAGTTCTTC.

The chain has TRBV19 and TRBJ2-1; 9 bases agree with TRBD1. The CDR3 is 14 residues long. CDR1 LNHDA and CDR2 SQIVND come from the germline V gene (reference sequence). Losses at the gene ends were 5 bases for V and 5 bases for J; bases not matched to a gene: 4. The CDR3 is CASSLDRGNNEQFF. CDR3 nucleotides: TGTGCCAGTAGTCTTGACAGGGGGAACAATGAGCAGTTCTTC.

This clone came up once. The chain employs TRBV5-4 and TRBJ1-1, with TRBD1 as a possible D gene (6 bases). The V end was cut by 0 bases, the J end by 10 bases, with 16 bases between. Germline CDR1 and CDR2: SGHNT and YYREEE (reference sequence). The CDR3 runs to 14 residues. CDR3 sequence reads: CASSLGDRSSGAFF. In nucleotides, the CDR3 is TGTGCCAGCAGCTTGGGCGACAGGTCAAGCGGAGCTTTCTTT.

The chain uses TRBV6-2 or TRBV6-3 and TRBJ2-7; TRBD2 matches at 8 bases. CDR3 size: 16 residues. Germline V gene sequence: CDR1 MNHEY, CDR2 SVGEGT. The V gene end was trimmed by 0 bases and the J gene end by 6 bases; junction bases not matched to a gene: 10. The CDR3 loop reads CASSYSKTAGALEQYF. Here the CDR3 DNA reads TGTGCCAGCAGTTACTCGAAGACAGCGGGGGCACTCGAGCAGTACTTC.

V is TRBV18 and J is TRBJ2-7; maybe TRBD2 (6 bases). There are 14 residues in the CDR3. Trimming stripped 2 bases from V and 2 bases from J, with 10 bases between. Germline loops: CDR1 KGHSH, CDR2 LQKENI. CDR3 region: CASSPGGTPYEQYV. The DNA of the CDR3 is TGTGCCAGCTCACCAGGAGGGACCCCCTACGAGCAGTACGTC.

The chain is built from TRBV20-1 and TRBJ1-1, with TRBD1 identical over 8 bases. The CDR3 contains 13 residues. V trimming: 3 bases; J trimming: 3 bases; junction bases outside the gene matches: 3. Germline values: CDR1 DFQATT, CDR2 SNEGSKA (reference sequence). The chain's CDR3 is CSASVQGDTEAFF. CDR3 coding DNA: TGCAGTGCTAGTGTACAGGGGGACACTGAAGCTTTCTTT.

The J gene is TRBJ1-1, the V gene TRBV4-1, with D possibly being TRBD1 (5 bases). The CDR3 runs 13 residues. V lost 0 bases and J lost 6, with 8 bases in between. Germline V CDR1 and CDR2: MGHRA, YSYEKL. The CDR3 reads CASSQEGLPEAFF. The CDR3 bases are TGCGCCAGCAGCCAAGAGGGGCTCCCTGAAGCTTTCTTT.

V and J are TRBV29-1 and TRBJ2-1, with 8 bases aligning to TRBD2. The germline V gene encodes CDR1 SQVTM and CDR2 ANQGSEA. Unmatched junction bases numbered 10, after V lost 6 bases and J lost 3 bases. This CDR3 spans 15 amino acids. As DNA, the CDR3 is TGCAGCGTCGCGATTACTAGCGGCGGCTACAATGAGCAGTTCTTC. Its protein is CSVAITSGGYNEQFF.

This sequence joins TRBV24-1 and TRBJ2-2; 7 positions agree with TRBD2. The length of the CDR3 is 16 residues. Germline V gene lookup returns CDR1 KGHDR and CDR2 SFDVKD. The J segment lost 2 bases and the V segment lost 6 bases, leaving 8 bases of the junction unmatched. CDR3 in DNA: TGTGCCACCAGTCATGAACCGGGACTAAACACCGGGGAGCTGTTTTTT. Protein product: CATSHEPGLNTGELFF.

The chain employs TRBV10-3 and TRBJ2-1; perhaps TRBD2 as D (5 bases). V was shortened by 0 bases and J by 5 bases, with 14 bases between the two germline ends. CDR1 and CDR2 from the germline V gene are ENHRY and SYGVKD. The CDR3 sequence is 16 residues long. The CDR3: CAISESTRGLDNEQFF. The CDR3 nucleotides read TGTGCCATCAGTGAGTCGACTCGGGGATTGGACAATGAGCAGTTCTTC.

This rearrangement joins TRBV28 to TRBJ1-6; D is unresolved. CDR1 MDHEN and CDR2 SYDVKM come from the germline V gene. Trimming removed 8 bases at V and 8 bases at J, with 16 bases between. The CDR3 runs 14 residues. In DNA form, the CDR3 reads TGTGCCAGCCTCGCGAGCGGCCAAGATTCACCCCTCCACTTT. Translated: CASLASGQDSPLHF.

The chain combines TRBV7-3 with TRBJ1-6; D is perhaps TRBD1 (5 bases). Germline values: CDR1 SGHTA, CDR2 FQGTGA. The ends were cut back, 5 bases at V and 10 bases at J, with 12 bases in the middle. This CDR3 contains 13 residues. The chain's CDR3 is CASSPSGGSPLHF. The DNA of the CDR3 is TGTGCCAGCAGCCCGTCCGGGGGGTCACCCCTCCACTTT. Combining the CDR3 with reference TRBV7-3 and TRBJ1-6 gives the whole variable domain GAGVSQTPSNKVTEKGKYVELRCDPISGHTALYWYRQSLGQGPEFLIYFQGTGAADDSGLPNDRFFAVRPEGSVSTLKIQRTERGDSAVYLCASSPSGGSPLHFGNGTRLTVT.